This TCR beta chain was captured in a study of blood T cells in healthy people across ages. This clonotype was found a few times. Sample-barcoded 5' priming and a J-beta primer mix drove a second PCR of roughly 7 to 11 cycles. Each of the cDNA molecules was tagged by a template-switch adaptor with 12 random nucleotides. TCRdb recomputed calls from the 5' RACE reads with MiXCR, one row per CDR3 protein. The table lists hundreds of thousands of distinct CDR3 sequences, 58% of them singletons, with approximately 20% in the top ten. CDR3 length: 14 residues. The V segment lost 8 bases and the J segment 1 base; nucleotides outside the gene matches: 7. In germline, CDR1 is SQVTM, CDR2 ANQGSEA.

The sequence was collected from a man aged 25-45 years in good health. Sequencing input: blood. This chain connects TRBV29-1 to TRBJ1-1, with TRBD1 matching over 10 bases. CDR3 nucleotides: TGCAGCATACGACAGGGGGCAGAGAACACTGAAGCTTTCTTT. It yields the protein CSIRQGAENTEAFF. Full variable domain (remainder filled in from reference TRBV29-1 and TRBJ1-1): SAVISQKPSRDICQRGTSLTIQCQVDSQVTMMFWYRQQPGQSLTLIATANQGSEATYESGFVIDKFPISRPNLTFSTLTVSNMSPEDSSIYLCSIRQGAENTEAFFGQGTRLTVV.